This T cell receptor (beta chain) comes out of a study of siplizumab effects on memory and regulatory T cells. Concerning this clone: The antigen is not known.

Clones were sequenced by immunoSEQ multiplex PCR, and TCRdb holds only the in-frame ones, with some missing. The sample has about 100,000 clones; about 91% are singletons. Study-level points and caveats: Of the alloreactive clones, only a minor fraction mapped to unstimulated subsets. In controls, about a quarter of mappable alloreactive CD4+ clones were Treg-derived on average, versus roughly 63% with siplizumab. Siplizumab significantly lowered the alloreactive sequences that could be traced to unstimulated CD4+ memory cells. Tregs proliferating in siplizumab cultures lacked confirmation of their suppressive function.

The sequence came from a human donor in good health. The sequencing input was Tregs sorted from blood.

The CDR3 is CAISEWAEETQYF. As DNA, the CDR3 is TGTGCCATCAGTGAGTGGGCGGAGGAGACCCAGTACTTC. The V call is TRBV10-3, the J call TRBJ2-5; D is uncertain. The V end was cut by 1 base, the J end by 5 bases, with 8 bases between. The CDR3 covers 13 residues. Germline CDR1 reads ENHRY; CDR2 reads SYGVKD.